The 9 T cell receptor beta chains below all came from one sample that was sequenced in a study of T cells in Graves' hyperthyroidism and ophthalmopathy. Amplification targeted TCR beta CDR3 regions from RNA transcripts. In the first-round RT-PCR of the TCR CDR3, the HTBI primer set was used. In TCRdb, the multiplex PCR reads were re-called with MiXCR into one record per CDR3 protein. Of 300,000 or so distinct CDR3 sequences in the sample, over 20% were seen once. The specimen was blood. The receptors were sampled from a woman aged 50 to 60 with Graves' hyperthyroidism.

This clonotype has ten or more counts. The V call is TRBV5-1, the J call TRBJ2-7; the match to TRBD2 covers 8 bases. There are 14 residues in the CDR3. The germline CDR1 and CDR2 sequences are SGHRS and YFSETQ. J lost 2 bases, V lost 4 bases, and 5 bases had no gene match. The CDR3 nucleotides are TGCGCCAGCAGCCAAACGACTAGCGCCTACGAGCAGTACTTC. This sequence encodes CASSQTTSAYEQYF.

V gene TRBV7-6 combines with J gene TRBJ2-5, with 7 bases lining up with TRBD2. CDR1 and CDR2 from the germline V gene are SGHVS and FNYEAQ. V was pared by 4 bases and J by 2 bases, with 7 bases of the junction left unmatched. The CDR3 has 15 residues. The CDR3 loop is CASSWAGGRQETQYF. The DNA for the CDR3 is TGTGCCAGCAGCTGGGCCGGCGGGAGACAAGAGACCCAGTACTTC.

This chain links TRBV7-3 with TRBJ2-1, with D possibly being TRBD1 (6 bases). V gave up 5 bases and J gave up 5 bases, with 13 bases separating them. Germline lookup yields CDR1 SGHTA and CDR2 FQGTGA. There are 14 residues in the CDR3. The CDR3 reads CASSQDRNHNEQFF. Here the CDR3 DNA reads TGTGCCAGCAGCCAAGACAGGAACCACAATGAGCAGTTCTTC. Complete variable domain (other parts from reference TRBV7-3 and TRBJ2-1): GAGVSQTPSNKVTEKGKYVELRCDPISGHTALYWYRQSLGQGPEFLIYFQGTGAADDSGLPNDRFFAVRPEGSVSTLKIQRTERGDSAVYLCASSQDRNHNEQFFGPGTRLTVL.

With regard to this clonotype: Relative to the germline gene, one junction end is altered; a read error may explain this. The chain has TRBV12-3 or TRBV12-4 and TRBJ2-6, with 8 bases matching TRBD1. The CDR3 consists of 18 residues. CDR3 in amino acids: CASSFYAGGASGANILTF. CDR3 sequence (DNA): TGTGCCAGCAGTTTTTATGCAGGGGGCGCCTCAGGGGCCAACATCCTGACTTTC.

This clonotype showed up just a few times. Sequence at one end of the junction differs from germline and may be a read error. The rearrangement joins TRBV30 to TRBJ1-6; D may be TRBD1 (5 bases). Germline CDR1 reads GTSNPN; CDR2 reads SVGIG (reference sequence). The CDR3 is 14 residues long. The DNA for the CDR3 is TGTGCCTGGAAAACGGGACGACTTAATTCACACCTCCACTTT. It codes for CAWKTGRLNSHLHF.

Only a few counts were recorded for this clonotype. The chain carries TRBV6-1 and TRBJ2-3; 9 bases align to TRBD2. Losses at the gene ends were 5 bases for V and 2 bases for J; bases not matched to a gene: 5. The CDR3 sequence is 15 residues long. Per the germline V gene, CDR1 is MNHNS and CDR2 is SASEGT. The CDR3 nucleotides are TGTGCCAGCAGTCGAGCGGGAGGACTCACAGATACGCAGTATTTT. Residues: CASSRAGGLTDTQYF.

This rearrangement joins TRBV6-1 to TRBJ1-1, with TRBD1 matching over 9 bases. This CDR3 region has 12 residues. Unmatched junction bases numbered 6, after V lost 6 bases and J lost 10 bases. Germline V gives CDR1 MNHNS, CDR2 SASEGT. The DNA of the CDR3 is TGTGCCAGCAGCTCAAACAGGGGGCGAGCTTTCTTT. Translated: CASSSNRGRAFF.

This clonotype was counted ten times or more. The chain joins TRBV6-1 to TRBJ1-2; perhaps TRBD1 as D (5 bases). The ends were cut back, 5 bases at V and 6 bases at J, with 19 bases in the middle. The germline CDR1 and CDR2 sequences are MNHNS and SASEGT. CDR3 length equals 15 residues. CDR3 residues: CASSRRPGAEDGYTF. CDR3 nucleotide sequence: TGTGCCAGCAGTAGGCGACCCGGGGCAGAGGATGGCTACACCTTC.

This chain connects TRBV7-2 to TRBJ2-1; TRBD2 aligns across 10 bases. Germline values: CDR1 SGHTA, CDR2 FQGNSA. The trim removed 11 bases at V and 1 base at J, leaving 11 bases unmatched. The CDR3 is 16 residues long. This chain's CDR3 is CALGEREGRSYNEQFF. The CDR3 DNA is TGTGCCCTGGGCGAGCGGGAGGGCCGATCCTACAATGAGCAGTTCTTC.